Listed here is a single T cell receptor beta chain. This sample stems from a study of blood T cell repertoires in COVID-19. Only in-frame clones appear in the TCRdb table, and some are missing; sequencing was by immunoSEQ multiplex PCR. The repertoire holds about 270,000 clones, with 81% as singletons. V was cut by 1 base and J by 0 bases, with 11 bases left in between. The CDR3 totals 15 residues. CDR1 is SGHKS and CDR2 is YYEKEE in the germline V gene (reference sequence). Sequencing was carried out using peripheral blood. V gene TRBV5-5 combines with J gene TRBJ2-7, with D perhaps matching TRBD1 (5 bases). This clonotype originated in a woman between 55 and 75 years old with active or convalescent COVID-19. For the CDR3, the DNA is TGTGCCAGCAGCTTGTGGGGCAGCTTCTCCTACGAGCAGTACTTC. Encoded protein: CASSLWGSFSYEQYF.